The T cell receptor (beta chain) described here comes from a study of CD8+ T cells in alopecia areata. Turning to the study itself: Those treated were given oral tofacitinib at 5 to 10 mg twice daily. Study conclusions and caveats: Lesional scalp, notably in alopecia totalis/universalis, had clonality above that of normal scalp.

About this clone: No antigen is known for it.

This CDR3 is built from 16 residues. Germline CDR1 MGHDK, CDR2 SYGVNS. V was shortened by 1 base and J by 1 base, with 13 bases between the two germline ends. Sequencing templates came from extracted RNA that was reverse transcribed into cDNA. This table comes from immunoSEQ multiplex PCR, and its TCRdb copy is limited to in-frame clones, with some not included. This table holds under 300,000 clones, 67% found once. From alopecia areata patients, lesional scalp punch biopsies and peripheral blood were collected. V is TRBV25-1 and J is TRBJ2-5; D gene uncertain. The TCR originated in a human donor with alopecia areata. This specimen consisted of CD4+ T cells sorted from blood, obtained at week 0. CDR3 sequence: CASSEFGDPGQETQYF. CDR3 DNA sequence: TGTGCCAGCAGTGAATTCGGAGACCCGGGCCAAGAGACCCAGTACTTC. The complete variable domain, with remaining parts taken from reference TRBV25-1 and TRBJ2-5, reads EADIYQTPRYLVIGTGKKITLECSQTMGHDKMYWYQQDPGMELHLIHYSYGVNSTEKGDLSSESTVSRIRTEHFPLTLESARPSHTSQYLCASSEFGDPGQETQYFGPGTRLLVL.